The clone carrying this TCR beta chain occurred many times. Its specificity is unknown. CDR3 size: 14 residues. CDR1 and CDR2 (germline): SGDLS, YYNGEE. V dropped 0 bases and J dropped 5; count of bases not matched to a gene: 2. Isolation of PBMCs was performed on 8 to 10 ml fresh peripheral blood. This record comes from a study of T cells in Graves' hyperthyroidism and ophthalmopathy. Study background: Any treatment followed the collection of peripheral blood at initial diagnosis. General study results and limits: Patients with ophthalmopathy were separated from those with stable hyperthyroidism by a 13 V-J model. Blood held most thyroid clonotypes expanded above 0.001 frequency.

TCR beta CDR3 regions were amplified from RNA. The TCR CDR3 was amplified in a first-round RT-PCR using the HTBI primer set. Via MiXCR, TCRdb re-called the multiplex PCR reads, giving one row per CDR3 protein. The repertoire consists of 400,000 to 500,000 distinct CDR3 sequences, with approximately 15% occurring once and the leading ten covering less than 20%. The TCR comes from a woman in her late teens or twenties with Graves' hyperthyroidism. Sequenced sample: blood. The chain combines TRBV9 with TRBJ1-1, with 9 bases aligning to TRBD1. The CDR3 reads CASSVVGTGTEAFF. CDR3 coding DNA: TGTGCCAGCAGCGTAGTAGGGACAGGGACTGAAGCTTTCTTT.